This T cell receptor (beta chain) was identified in a study of blood T cell repertoires in COVID-19. On the study more broadly: Collection of acute and convalescent COVID-19 samples took place in the United States, Italy and Spain. PBMCs, B-cell-depleted T cells, or T cells provided the cDNA or gDNA that made up the material.

Followed longitudinally, the Seattle patients had been enrolled during active infection. Per the original methods: Reference gene primer amplification yielded estimated nucleated cell counts. Sequencing was performed with immunoSEQ multiplex PCR; in TCRdb, only in-frame clones are kept and a portion is missing. V and J calls plus clone size are reproduced from that table; the DNA served to infer D and trimming. The table shows more than 80,000 clones, with about 85% occurring only once. The CDR3 loop spans 18 amino acids. Trimming cost V 0 bases and J 3 bases; bases outside gene matches: 10. CDR1 and CDR2 from the germline V gene are MNHEY and SMNVEV (reference sequence).

Sequenced material: peripheral blood. The chain is built from TRBV27 and TRBJ2-5, with TRBD1 matching 10 bases. This TCR derives from a woman older than 75 with COVID-19, enrolled during active disease. The CDR3 nucleotides are TGTGCCAGCAGTTTATCTCCCCGAAGACAGGGGGCTGAAGAGACCCAGTACTTC. Protein sequence: CASSLSPRRQGAEETQYF.